The 32 T cell receptor beta chains reported below all come from one sample, sequenced in a study of control samples from healthy donors and cancer patients. Sequencing used immunoSEQ multiplex PCR; TCRdb keeps in-frame clones, though not all of them. The repertoire holds fewer than 300,000 clones, over 70% seen once, with approximately 12% in the top ten. Sequences were obtained from PBMCs. These receptor sequences come from a woman aged 55-69 years with lung cancer.

The chain is built from TRBV3-1 (or the pseudogene TRBV3-2) and TRBJ1-5; no clear D gene. The germline gives CDR1 LGHDT, CDR2 YNNKEL (reference sequence). Trimming left V 4 bases short and J 0 bases short, with 7 bases between. CDR3 size: 14 residues. The CDR3 DNA sequence: TGTGCCAGCAGCCCGACTTTTAGCAATCAGCCCCAGCATTTT. Translating gives CASSPTFSNQPQHF.

The chain employs TRBV3-1 (or the pseudogene TRBV3-2) and TRBJ1-6; D unclear. The length of the CDR3 is 14 residues. V dropped 4 bases and J dropped 7 bases, with 11 bases sitting between them. Germline CDR1 and CDR2: LGHDT and YNNKEL (reference sequence). The CDR3 protein is CASSPDASNSPLHF. CDR3 sequence (DNA): TGTGCCAGCAGCCCCGACGCATCGAATTCACCCCTCCACTTT.

The chain combines TRBV18 with TRBJ1-2; D uncertain. Trimming removed 4 bases at V and 8 bases at J, with 23 bases between. This CDR3 spans 16 amino acids. Germline V CDR1 and CDR2: KGHSH, LQKENI. CDR3 sequence reads: CASSQGQAGILGGYTF. The CDR3 DNA reads TGTGCCAGCTCACAGGGCCAAGCCGGGATCCTCGGGGGCTACACCTTC.

This clone has only a few counts. The gene calls are TRBV2 and TRBJ2-7; 9 nucleotides agree with TRBD1. Germline V CDR1 and CDR2: SNHLY, FYNNEI. The CDR3 consists of 14 residues. The ends lost 6 bases at V and 3 bases at J; junction bases unmatched: 6. CDR3 sequence reads: CASSRTGANYEQYF. Written as DNA, the CDR3 is TGTGCCAGCAGCCGGACAGGGGCTAACTACGAGCAGTACTTC. The complete variable domain, with remaining parts taken from reference TRBV2 and TRBJ2-7, reads EPEVTQTPSHQVTQMGQEVILRCVPISNHLYFYWYRQILGQKVEFLVSFYNNEISEKSEIFDDQFSVERPDGSNFTLKIRSTKLEDSAMYFCASSRTGANYEQYFGPGTRLTVT.

The chain employs TRBV5-1 and TRBJ2-1; perhaps TRBD2 as D (5 bases). Looked up from germline, CDR1 is SGHRS and CDR2 is YFSETQ. The V end was cut by 4 bases, the J end by 0 bases, with 14 bases between. The CDR3 has 16 residues. The CDR3 here is CASSPGLVSSYNEQFF. The CDR3 nucleotides are TGCGCCAGCAGCCCCGGACTCGTTAGCTCCTACAATGAGCAGTTCTTC.

The chain couples TRBV5-4 to TRBJ1-2; a possible D gene is TRBD1 (5 bases). The CDR3 runs 14 residues. CDR1 is SGHNT, CDR2 YYREEE, per germline (reference sequence). Trimming took 4 bases from V and 5 from J, leaving 15 bases between them. CDR3 sequence reads: CASSKEVGDYGYTF. Written as DNA, the CDR3 is TGTGCCAGCAGCAAGGAGGTAGGGGATTATGGCTACACCTTC.

A single count supports this clone. J is TRBJ2-2 and V is TRBV3-1 (or the pseudogene TRBV3-2); perhaps TRBD2 as D (6 bases). This CDR3 is built from 14 residues. Germline V gene data show CDR1 as LGHDT and CDR2 as YNNKEL (reference sequence). V was trimmed by 4 bases and J by 4 bases, leaving 10 bases between them. The CDR3 region has the DNA TGTGCCAGCAGCCGGGGGGAGGTCACCGGGGAGCTGTTTTTT. As protein: CASSRGEVTGELFF.

The chain links TRBV24-1 to TRBJ2-3; the match to TRBD1 covers 9 bases. Germline values: CDR1 KGHDR, CDR2 SFDVKD. V shed 5 bases and J 3 bases; nucleotides not matched to a gene: 5. CDR3 length: 15 residues. The CDR3 coding sequence is TGTGCCACCAGTGCCGGGACAGGGAGGACAGATACGCAGTATTTT. Translated, it gives CATSAGTGRTDTQYF.

The chain combines TRBV11-2 with TRBJ2-7; 7 bases match TRBD2. V trimming: 2 bases; J trimming: 0 bases; junction bases outside the gene matches: 7. This CDR3 is built from 16 residues. CDR1 is SGHAT and CDR2 is FQNNGV in the germline V gene. The CDR3 sequence: CASSLLLAEYSYEQYF. In DNA, the CDR3 is TGTGCCAGCAGCTTATTGCTAGCGGAATACTCCTACGAGCAGTACTTC.

The chain carries TRBV3-1 (or the pseudogene TRBV3-2) and TRBJ1-3; D gene ambiguous. V was trimmed by 4 bases and J by 2 bases, leaving 12 bases between them. The CDR3 extends over 15 amino acids. The germline CDR1 and CDR2 sequences are LGHDT and YNNKEL (reference sequence). CDR3 sequence reads: CASSLTQHPGNTIYF. The CDR3 coding sequence is TGTGCCAGCAGCCTTACTCAACACCCTGGAAACACCATATATTTT.

This chain joins TRBV28 and TRBJ1-2; D not certain. V dropped 3 bases and J dropped 4 bases, with 6 bases sitting between them. The CDR3 totals 12 residues. Germline CDR1 reads MDHEN; CDR2 reads SYDVKM. The CDR3 DNA is TGTGCCAGCAGTTTCGAGGGCTATGGCTACACCTTC. Residues: CASSFEGYGYTF.

The chain joins TRBV28 to TRBJ2-7; unclear D gene. Per the germline V gene, CDR1 is MDHEN and CDR2 is SYDVKM. The CDR3 totals 12 residues. Trimming shortened V by 2 bases and J by 6 bases, and 8 bases separated the two germline ends. The CDR3 DNA reads as TGTGCCAGCAGTTTAGGGGAAGCCGAGCAGTACTTC. It translates to CASSLGEAEQYF.

The rearrangement joins TRBV2 to TRBJ2-7, with D possibly being TRBD1 (6 bases). CDR3 length equals 15 residues. Between the trimmed V and J ends, which lost 6 bases and 0 bases, there was a span of 15 bases. Germline CDR1 reads SNHLY; CDR2 reads FYNNEI. The CDR3 sequence: CASSGGQSLSYEQYF. In DNA form, the CDR3 reads TGTGCCAGCAGCGGTGGACAGAGCCTCTCCTACGAGCAGTACTTC.

This clone has a handful of counts. The CDR3 here is CSVKQNQETQYF. The DNA of the CDR3 is TGCAGCGTTAAGCAGAACCAAGAGACCCAGTACTTC. The chain recombines TRBV29-1 with TRBJ2-5, with unresolved D. V shed 5 bases and J shed 0 bases, with 7 bases lying between them. The CDR3 runs to 12 residues. Germline values: CDR1 SQVTM, CDR2 ANQGSEA. The full variable domain, rest sourced from reference TRBV29-1 and TRBJ2-5, is SAVISQKPSRDICQRGTSLTIQCQVDSQVTMMFWYRQQPGQSLTLIATANQGSEATYESGFVIDKFPISRPNLTFSTLTVSNMSPEDSSIYLCSVKQNQETQYFGPGTRLLVL.

The chain couples TRBV6-5 to TRBJ1-2, with a weak D call TRBD1 (5 bases). The CDR3 covers 13 residues. The germline V gene encodes CDR1 MNHEY and CDR2 SVGAGI. V was pared by 5 bases and J by 2 bases, with 9 bases between. In DNA form, the CDR3 reads TGTGCCAGCAGTCCGACAGAGAACTATGGCTACACCTTC. It is translated as CASSPTENYGYTF.

The chain couples TRBV2 to TRBJ2-7; D perhaps matches TRBD1 (6 bases). Germline V gene lookup returns CDR1 SNHLY and CDR2 FYNNEI. With 7 bases removed from V and 2 bases from J, the gap between germline ends came to 15 bases. This CDR3 contains 14 residues. This chain's CDR3 is CASTQRTAPYEQYF. In nucleotides, the CDR3 is TGTGCCAGCACCCAGCGGACAGCCCCCTACGAGCAGTACTTC.

This sequence joins TRBV29-1 and TRBJ2-5, with D uncertain. CDR3 length: 11 residues. Trimming pared 4 bases from V and 5 bases from J, leaving 8 bases between. The V gene's germline CDR1 is SQVTM and CDR2 ANQGSEA. CDR3 loop: CSVVPFETQYF. Here the CDR3 DNA reads TGCAGCGTTGTCCCCTTCGAGACCCAGTACTTC.

Only one count was recorded for this clone. This sample includes further DNA sequences coding for the same CDR3. The V and J genes are TRBV4-1 and TRBJ1-4; D is unresolved. Germline V lookup: CDR1 MGHRA, CDR2 YSYEKL. V lost 0 bases and J 8 bases, leaving 16 bases between the germline ends. CDR3 size: 16 residues. The CDR3 nucleotides are TGCGCCAGCAGCCAAGATAATTCAGGAGGGCGAGAAAAACTGTTTTTT. Its protein product is CASSQDNSGGREKLFF.

Comments on this clone: One junction end disagrees with the germline gene, perhaps due to a read error. The rearrangement uses TRBV6-5 and TRBJ2-5; TRBD1 is a possible D gene (6 bases). The CDR3 is 13 amino acids. Germline values: CDR1 MNHEY, CDR2 SVGAGI. For the CDR3, the DNA is TGTGCCAGCAGACTCAGGGGATACGAGACCCTGTACTTC. It yields the protein CASRLRGYETLYF.

V and J are TRBV19 and TRBJ1-2; D unresolved. CDR1 and CDR2 (germline): LNHDA, SQIVND (reference sequence). The CDR3 consists of 14 residues. V was clipped by 7 bases and J by 1 base, with 13 bases between them. CDR3 bases: TGTGCCAGTATCCCCAGTGGGAATAACTATGGCTACACCTTC. It is translated as CASIPSGNNYGYTF.

The chain couples TRBV4-1 to TRBJ1-5; TRBD1 matches at 9 bases. The CDR3 is made up of 17 amino acids. The ends lost 1 base at V and 2 bases at J; junction bases unmatched: 6. Germline CDR1 is MGHRA and CDR2 is YSYEKL. The CDR3 nucleotides are TGCGCCAGCAGCCAAGCTACAGGGGGCTTCGGCAATCAGCCCCAGCATTTT. Its translation is CASSQATGGFGNQPQHF.

This chain links TRBV9 with TRBJ2-3; TRBD2 matches at 7 bases. The length of the CDR3 is 14 residues. Germline V CDR1 and CDR2: SGDLS, YYNGEE. V shed 3 bases and J 4 bases; nucleotides not matched to a gene: 5. The CDR3 spells CASSAASGPDTQYF. The CDR3, as DNA: TGTGCCAGCAGCGCCGCTAGCGGACCAGATACGCAGTATTTT.

The chain joins TRBV7-6 to TRBJ2-5, with no clear D. V was trimmed by 7 bases and J by 2 bases, leaving 5 bases between them. The CDR3 extends over 11 amino acids. Per the germline V gene, CDR1 is SGHVS and CDR2 is FNYEAQ. The CDR3 here is CASTQQETQYF. The CDR3 DNA reads as TGTGCCAGCACCCAACAAGAGACCCAGTACTTC.

V usage is TRBV5-1 and J usage is TRBJ1-1, with D maybe TRBD1 (5 bases). V was cut by 0 bases and J by 4 bases, with 10 bases left in between. The CDR3 spans 14 residues. The germline V gene has CDR1 SGHRS and CDR2 YFSETQ. CDR3: CASSLVQGSTEAFF. The DNA of the CDR3 is TGCGCCAGCAGCTTGGTTCAGGGTAGCACTGAAGCTTTCTTT.

This clone was detected only a few times. The same CDR3 can be traced to other DNA sequences in this sample. The chain uses TRBV19 and TRBJ2-1; D gene ambiguous. CDR1 is LNHDA and CDR2 is SQIVND in the germline V gene (reference sequence). The CDR3 is 16 amino acids. V was pared by 4 bases and J by 0 bases, with 13 bases between. CDR3 bases: TGTGCCAGTAGTACCCGGACGGTGAGCTCCTACAATGAGCAGTTCTTC. It specifies CASSTRTVSSYNEQFF.

The chain uses TRBV30 and TRBJ2-1; 11 nucleotides match TRBD2. This CDR3 comprises 13 residues. Looked up from germline, CDR1 is GTSNPN and CDR2 is SVGIG (reference sequence). Losses at the gene ends were 2 bases for V and 15 bases for J; bases not matched to a gene: 9. For the CDR3, the DNA is TGTGCCTGGAGTCCGTTAGCGGGAGGGCTCTTGTTCTTC. Translated, it gives CAWSPLAGGLLFF.

This sequence joins TRBV12-5 and TRBJ2-1; D might be TRBD2 (5 bases). Germline CDR1 and CDR2: LGHNT and FRNRAP. CDR3 length: 14 residues. The V end was cut by 2 bases, the J end by 2 bases, with 7 bases between. The CDR3 DNA follows: TGTGCTAGTGGTTTGTCGAGGGCCTACAATGAGCAGTTCTTC. Its translation: CASGLSRAYNEQFF. Variable domain in full (rest from reference TRBV12-5 and TRBJ2-1): DARVTQTPRHKVTEMGQEVTMRCQPILGHNTVFWYRQTMMQGLELLAYFRNRAPLDDSGMPKDRFSAEMPDATLATLKIQPSEPRDSAVYFCASGLSRAYNEQFFGPGTRLTVL.

The chain links TRBV3-1 (or the pseudogene TRBV3-2) to TRBJ1-5; D possibly corresponds to TRBD1 (5 bases). V shed 4 bases and J shed 5 bases, with 12 bases lying between them. The germline V gene has CDR1 LGHDT and CDR2 YNNKEL (reference sequence). The CDR3 totals 14 residues. CDR3 region: CASSLGWGDQPQHF. CDR3 coding DNA: TGTGCCAGCAGCCTCGGGTGGGGGGATCAGCCCCAGCATTTT.

This sequence joins TRBV27 and TRBJ2-7; D is ambiguous. In germline, CDR1 is MNHEY, CDR2 SMNVEV (reference sequence). There are 14 residues in the CDR3. V was trimmed by 2 bases and J by 6 bases, leaving 14 bases between them. CDR3 protein: CASSLIPELGEQYF. CDR3 sequence (DNA): TGTGCCAGCAGTTTAATTCCCGAATTAGGCGAGCAGTACTTC.

This chain links TRBV7-3 with TRBJ2-3, with 8 bases lining up with TRBD1. Germline CDR1 is SGHTA and CDR2 is FQGTGA. The V gene end was trimmed by 5 bases and the J gene end by 0 bases; junction bases not matched to a gene: 1. This CDR3 contains 14 residues. The chain's CDR3 is CASSRTGSTDTQYF. In DNA form, the CDR3 reads TGTGCCAGCAGCCGGACAGGGAGCACAGATACGCAGTATTTT.

This clone was seen ten or more times. The chain is built from TRBV6-1 and TRBJ1-2; 11 bases fit TRBD1. The CDR3 sequence is 16 residues long. V lost 4 bases, J lost 4 bases, and 8 bases stayed unmatched. Germline V gives CDR1 MNHNS, CDR2 SASEGT. The CDR3 loop is CASSALWTGGGYGYTF. CDR3 nucleotide sequence: TGTGCCAGCAGTGCTCTATGGACAGGGGGCGGCTATGGCTACACCTTC.

V usage is TRBV6-5 and J usage is TRBJ2-5, with 7 bases lining up with TRBD2. Germline-derived CDR1 and CDR2 are MNHEY and SVGAGI. V shed 7 bases and J 2 bases; nucleotides not matched to a gene: 4. This CDR3 is 13 amino acids long. The CDR3 nucleotides are TGTGCCAGCACCCGGACTAGACAAGAGACCCAGTACTTC. Its protein is CASTRTRQETQYF.